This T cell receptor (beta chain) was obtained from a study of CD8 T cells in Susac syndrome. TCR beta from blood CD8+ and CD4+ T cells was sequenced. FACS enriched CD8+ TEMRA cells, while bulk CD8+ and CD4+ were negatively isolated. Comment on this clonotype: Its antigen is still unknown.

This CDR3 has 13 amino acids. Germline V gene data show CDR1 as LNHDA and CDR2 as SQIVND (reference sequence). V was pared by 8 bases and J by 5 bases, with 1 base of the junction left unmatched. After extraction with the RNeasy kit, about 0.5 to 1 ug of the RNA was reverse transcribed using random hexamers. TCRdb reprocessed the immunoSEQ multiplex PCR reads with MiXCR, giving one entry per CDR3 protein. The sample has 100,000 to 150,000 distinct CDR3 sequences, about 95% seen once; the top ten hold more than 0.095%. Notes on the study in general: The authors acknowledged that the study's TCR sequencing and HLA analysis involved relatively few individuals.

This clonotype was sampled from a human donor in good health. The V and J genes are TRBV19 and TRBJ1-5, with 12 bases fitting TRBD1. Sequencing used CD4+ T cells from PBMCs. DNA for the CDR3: TGTGCCAGTGGGGACAGGGGGCATCAGCCCCAGCATTTT. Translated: CASGDRGHQPQHF.